The 32 T cell receptor beta chains presented below share a single source sample, sequenced in a study of cytomegalovirus exposure and HLA in healthy donors. Primers for the PCR totalled 60 Vbeta and 13 Jbeta. Method: immunoSEQ multiplex PCR; TCRdb's copy keeps in-frame clones and lacks some. The data contain 250,000 or so clones, under 90% of them singletons. Sequenced sample: PBMCs. The receptors derive from a human donor in good health.

The V call is TRBV15, the J call TRBJ1-2; TRBD1 is a possible D gene (5 bases). Trimming pared 5 bases from V and 4 bases from J, leaving 17 bases between. The CDR3 runs 15 residues. Germline CDR1 and CDR2: LNHNV and YYDKDF (reference sequence). CDR3 region: CATSPPGRGTYGYTF. Written as DNA, the CDR3 is TGTGCCACCAGCCCTCCCGGGCGGGGGACCTATGGCTACACCTTC.

V is TRBV2 and J is TRBJ1-2; 7 bases line up with TRBD1. Germline CDR1 and CDR2: SNHLY and FYNNEI. The J segment lost 2 bases and the V segment lost 6 bases, leaving 6 bases of the junction unmatched. This CDR3 comprises 14 residues. The CDR3 region is CASSLRGENYGYTF. In DNA form, the CDR3 reads TGTGCCAGCAGCCTCAGGGGGGAGAACTATGGCTACACCTTC.

The V gene is TRBV5-1, the J gene TRBJ2-5; no reliable D call. The CDR3 spans 13 residues. Germline CDR1 is SGHRS and CDR2 is YFSETQ. V was cut by 1 base and J by 5 bases, with 9 bases left in between. CDR3 coding DNA: TGCGCCAGCAGCTTGCGGGTCTTGGAGACCCAGTACTTC. This encodes CASSLRVLETQYF. Complete variable domain (other parts from reference TRBV5-1 and TRBJ2-5): KAGVTQTPRYLIKTRGQQVTLSCSPISGHRSVSWYQQTPGQGLQFLFEYFSETQRNKGNFPGRFSGRQFSNSRSEMNVSTLELGDSALYLCASSLRVLETQYFGPGTRLLVL.

The rearrangement joins TRBV7-2 to TRBJ2-5; tentative D call: TRBD2 (6 bases). The CDR3 consists of 13 residues. Germline V gives CDR1 SGHTA, CDR2 FQGNSA. Trimming pared 10 bases from V and 2 bases from J, leaving 14 bases between. The CDR3 nucleotides are TGTGCCACACGGCGGACTAATCAAGAGACCCAGTACTTC. Translated: CATRRTNQETQYF.

The sample holds one count of this clone. V and J are TRBV5-4 and TRBJ1-5; D remains unclear. The V gene lost 4 bases and the J gene lost 3 bases, with 11 bases spanning the gap. The CDR3 is 14 amino acids. Germline loops: CDR1 SGHNT, CDR2 YYREEE (reference sequence). The CDR3 region has the DNA TGTGCCAGCAGCCCCGGACGGGACAATCAGCCCCAGCATTTT. Residues: CASSPGRDNQPQHF.

This sequence joins TRBV19 and TRBJ2-1; 10 nucleotides line up with TRBD2. Germline V gene data show CDR1 as LNHDA and CDR2 as SQIVND (reference sequence). This CDR3 contains 22 residues. J lost 5 bases, V lost 5 bases, and 27 bases had no gene match. CDR3 residues: CASSLSKAGGPYPPKDHNEQFF. The CDR3 DNA reads TGTGCCAGTAGTCTCTCAAAAGCGGGAGGGCCTTATCCCCCAAAGGACCACAATGAGCAGTTCTTC. Variable domain in full (rest from reference TRBV19 and TRBJ2-1): DGGITQSPKYLFRKEGQNVTLSCEQNLNHDAMYWYRQDPGQGLRLIYYSQIVNDFQKGDIAEGYSVSREKKESFPLTVTSAQKNPTAFYLCASSLSKAGGPYPPKDHNEQFFGPGTRLTVL.

The chain couples TRBV9 to TRBJ2-1, with TRBD1 as a possible D gene (5 bases). The germline V and J ends were trimmed by 0 bases and 3 bases, with 10 bases remaining between them. Looked up from germline, CDR1 is SGDLS and CDR2 is YYNGEE. CDR3 length: 15 residues. Here the CDR3 reads CASSVGQSNYNEQFF. The DNA of the CDR3 is TGTGCCAGCAGCGTAGGACAGTCGAACTACAATGAGCAGTTCTTC.

CDR3 amino acids: CASSPGASGHPGPTDTQYF. CDR3 sequence (DNA): TGTGCCAGCAGTCCGGGGGCTAGCGGCCACCCAGGGCCCACAGATACGCAGTATTTT. This chain connects TRBV27 to TRBJ2-3; tentatively, D is TRBD2 (7 bases). CDR1 is MNHEY and CDR2 is SMNVEV in the germline V gene (reference sequence). The CDR3 is 19 residues long. Trimming left V 5 bases short and J 2 bases short, with 26 bases between.

Comments on this clone: At one of its ends the junction is not consistent with the germline gene, which may arise from a read error. CDR3: CSSSLDPGVHGYTF. The CDR3 DNA sequence: TGTTCCAGCAGCTTAGATCCAGGGGTGCATGGCTACACCTTC. The chain recombines TRBV7-9 with TRBJ1-2; maybe TRBD1 (6 bases). CDR3 length: 14 residues. Germline V gives CDR1 SEHNR, CDR2 FQNEAQ (reference sequence).

The chain is built from TRBV7-9 and TRBJ2-3, with 8 bases fitting TRBD1. With V trimmed by 6 bases and J by 0 bases, 5 bases remained unmatched. This CDR3 spans 15 amino acids. The germline CDR1 and CDR2 sequences are SEHNR and FQNEAQ (reference sequence). This CDR3 is CASSGDRQSTDTQYF. DNA for the CDR3: TGTGCCAGCAGTGGGGACAGGCAAAGCACAGATACGCAGTATTTT. Combining the CDR3 with reference TRBV7-9 and TRBJ2-3 gives the whole variable domain DTGVSQNPRHKITKRGQNVTFRCDPISEHNRLYWYRQTLGQGPEFLTYFQNEAQLEKSRLLSDRFSAERPKGSFSTLEIQRTEQGDSAMYLCASSGDRQSTDTQYFGPGTRLTVL.

The rearrangement joins TRBV18 to TRBJ2-1; D is ambiguous. The CDR3 runs to 14 residues. The germline V gene has CDR1 KGHSH and CDR2 LQKENI. The V gene lost 0 bases and the J gene lost 4 bases, with 7 bases spanning the gap. The CDR3 DNA reads TGTGCCAGCTCACCACCGTCCGGTTACAATGAGCAGTTCTTC. Translation gives CASSPPSGYNEQFF.

The V gene is TRBV27, the J gene TRBJ2-7, with D maybe TRBD1 (6 bases). This CDR3 has 13 residues. Germline V lookup: CDR1 MNHEY, CDR2 SMNVEV (reference sequence). Trimming stripped 5 bases from V and 3 bases from J, with 11 bases between. The CDR3 DNA sequence: TGTGCCAGCAGTCGAGCAGGGGTCTACGAGCAGTACTTC. The encoded protein is CASSRAGVYEQYF.

V and J are TRBV6-5 and TRBJ2-7, with 10 bases matching TRBD1. J lost 4 bases, V lost 8 bases, and 11 bases had no gene match. Germline V lookup: CDR1 MNHEY, CDR2 SVGAGI. The CDR3 has 15 amino acids. Written as DNA, the CDR3 is TGTGCCAGCCGGTACAAGGGACAGGGGATTTACGAGCAGTACTTC. Protein product: CASRYKGQGIYEQYF.

The chain employs TRBV7-3 and TRBJ2-2, with 9 bases fitting TRBD2. The V gene end was trimmed by 3 bases and the J gene end by 1 base; junction bases not matched to a gene: 3. The CDR3 totals 16 residues. Germline-derived CDR1 and CDR2 are SGHTA and FQGTGA. In DNA, the CDR3 is TGTGCCAGCAGCTTGGGGACTAGCCGGAACACCGGGGAGCTGTTTTTT. Encoded protein: CASSLGTSRNTGELFF.

The rearrangement uses TRBV5-4 and TRBJ2-7, with 11 bases that match TRBD2. Germline lookup yields CDR1 SGHNT and CDR2 YYREEE (reference sequence). With 3 bases clipped from V and 6 bases from J, the junction kept 8 bases outside the gene matches. This CDR3 region has 15 residues. Here the CDR3 reads CASSSLAGGSLEQYF. The CDR3 DNA follows: TGTGCCAGCAGCTCGCTAGCGGGAGGTTCCCTCGAGCAGTACTTC.

The rearrangement joins TRBV4-1 to TRBJ2-3; the match to TRBD2 covers 9 bases. The CDR3 sequence is 17 residues long. V shed 2 bases and J 0 bases; nucleotides not matched to a gene: 6. Germline CDR1 reads MGHRA; CDR2 reads YSYEKL. The CDR3 sequence is CASSQYSGSLSTDTQYF. The CDR3 DNA follows: TGCGCCAGCAGCCAATATAGCGGGAGCCTAAGCACAGATACGCAGTATTTT.

This clone was seen only once. The chain has TRBV27 and TRBJ2-1; D may be TRBD1 (5 bases). CDR1 is MNHEY, CDR2 SMNVEV, per germline (reference sequence). The V and J ends lost 8 bases and 4 bases respectively, with 12 bases between them. This CDR3 spans 13 amino acids. CDR3 region: CASGSTGYNEQFF. The CDR3 nucleotides are TGTGCCAGCGGGTCAACAGGTTACAATGAGCAGTTCTTC.

V usage is TRBV6-5 and J usage is TRBJ2-7, with 8 positions matching TRBD1. The V segment lost 4 bases and the J segment 9 bases; nucleotides outside the gene matches: 17. The germline V gene encodes CDR1 MNHEY and CDR2 SVGAGI. This CDR3 has 16 amino acids. CDR3 nucleotides: TGTGCCAGCAGTTTTAGATGGACAGGGCTCTTTACGGGGCAGTACTTC. This encodes CASSFRWTGLFTGQYF.

The V gene is TRBV5-6, the J gene TRBJ2-2, with 12 bases lining up with TRBD1. This CDR3 comprises 18 residues. V lost 4 bases, J lost 1 base, and 8 bases stayed unmatched. CDR1 and CDR2 (germline): SGHDT, YYEEEE. This CDR3 reads CASSVGTGGHKNTGELFF. Here the CDR3 DNA reads TGTGCCAGCAGCGTCGGGACAGGGGGCCATAAGAACACCGGGGAGCTGTTTTTT.

A word on this clone: Distinct nucleotide sequences in the sample also encode this CDR3. The gene calls are TRBV7-3 and TRBJ2-7, with 7 bases lining up with TRBD1. Germline V gene lookup returns CDR1 SGHTA and CDR2 FQGTGA. The CDR3 covers 16 residues. Trimming removed 4 bases from V and 3 bases from J; junction bases left unmatched: 12. The CDR3 loop is CASSWGIRGSGYEQYF. CDR3 nucleotide sequence: TGTGCCAGCAGCTGGGGAATCAGGGGGTCGGGCTACGAGCAGTACTTC.

The chain recombines TRBV10-3 with TRBJ1-2, with TRBD1 matching 8 bases. Germline CDR1 reads ENHRY; CDR2 reads SYGVKD. Germline trimming cut 7 bases from V and 4 bases from J; bases unmatched to any gene: 5. This CDR3 is 13 amino acids long. The CDR3 protein is CAITEGQGYGYTF. The CDR3 coding sequence is TGTGCCATCACCGAAGGACAGGGCTATGGCTACACCTTC.

J is TRBJ1-2 and V is TRBV10-1; no clear D gene. Germline assignment: CDR1 WNHNN and CDR2 SYGVQD (reference sequence). The V end lost 10 bases, the J end lost 4 bases, and 19 bases lay between the germline ends. CDR3 length equals 14 residues. The CDR3, as DNA: TGCGCCACCCCAGGTGCCTCCATGGGCTATGGCTACACCTTC. Translating gives CATPGASMGYGYTF.

This rearrangement joins TRBV7-6 to TRBJ2-1; possible D gene TRBD1, 5 bases. Germline V gene sequence: CDR1 SGHVS, CDR2 FNYEAQ. The CDR3 consists of 14 residues. Trimming took 5 bases from V and 4 from J, leaving 12 bases between them. The chain's CDR3 is CASSPRTSYNEQFF. For the CDR3, the DNA is TGTGCCAGCAGCCCGCGGACATCTTACAATGAGCAGTTCTTC.

This clone occurred once. The J gene is TRBJ2-1, the V gene TRBV4-1, with D unclear. CDR3 length equals 15 residues. CDR1 is MGHRA, CDR2 YSYEKL, per germline. Trimming cost V 0 bases and J 1 base, with 7 bases left between them. The CDR3 reads CASSQDGSSYNEQFF. The DNA for the CDR3 is TGCGCCAGCAGCCAAGATGGCAGTTCCTACAATGAGCAGTTCTTC.

The chain employs TRBV18 and TRBJ1-4; D gene ambiguous. The CDR3 has 13 amino acids. The ends were cut back, 5 bases at V and 11 bases at J, with 15 bases in the middle. Germline V CDR1 and CDR2: KGHSH, LQKENI. CDR3 coding DNA: TGTGCCAGCTCATCTCAACCCGACGGGAAACTGTTTTTT. Translating it yields CASSSQPDGKLFF.

This clone came up a few times. The chain employs TRBV4-3 and TRBJ1-1, with a possible D match to TRBD1 (5 bases). Trimming left V 4 bases short and J 7 bases short, with 13 bases between. The CDR3 totals 13 residues. The V gene's germline CDR1 is LGHNA and CDR2 YSLEER. The CDR3 nucleotides are TGCGCCAGCAGCCCTCTTAGCGGGGGTGAAGCTTTCTTT. Encoded protein: CASSPLSGGEAFF.

The J gene is TRBJ1-6, the V gene TRBV5-1; D unclear. The ends were cut back, 4 bases at V and 9 bases at J, with 17 bases in the middle. This CDR3 comprises 15 residues. Germline CDR1 and CDR2: SGHRS and YFSETQ. The CDR3 DNA sequence: TGCGCCAGCAGCGCGGATGACCGGATCGGTTCACCCCTCCACTTT. Translated: CASSADDRIGSPLHF.

V is TRBV29-1 and J is TRBJ1-1; 8 bases map to TRBD1. CDR1 and CDR2 from the germline V gene are SQVTM and ANQGSEA. The CDR3 extends over 14 amino acids. After removal of 4 bases from V and 0 bases from J, the junction contained 4 bases not matched to a gene. The DNA of the CDR3 is TGCAGCGTTGCCCGGACAGGGTTGAACACTGAAGCTTTCTTT. It yields the protein CSVARTGLNTEAFF.

The rearrangement uses TRBV2 and TRBJ2-7; TRBD2 agrees at 7 bases. Per germline, CDR1 SNHLY and CDR2 FYNNEI. The junction had 7 bases not matched to a gene; V was cut back by 0 bases and J by 5 bases. CDR3 length: 15 residues. CDR3 sequence: CASSEAGGQRDEQYF. As DNA, the CDR3 is TGTGCCAGCAGTGAAGCGGGAGGGCAAAGGGACGAGCAGTACTTC.

This sequence joins TRBV6-1 and TRBJ1-2; 7 bases are a match to TRBD1. CDR1 and CDR2 from the germline V gene are MNHNS and SASEGT. The V and J ends lost 2 bases and 4 bases, in that order; junction bases with no gene match: 7. CDR3 length: 15 residues. CDR3 nucleotide sequence: TGTGCCAGCAGTGAAAACAGGGACAGCCTCTATGGCTACACCTTC. This sequence encodes CASSENRDSLYGYTF.

The V call is TRBV6-1, the J call TRBJ1-2; 7 bases agree with TRBD1. Trimming cost V 1 base and J 2 bases; bases outside gene matches: 7. This CDR3 region has 16 residues. The germline CDR1 and CDR2 sequences are MNHNS and SASEGT. The CDR3 nucleotides read TGTGCCAGCAGTGAAGGGACAGGTCCGTACAACTATGGCTACACCTTC. Translation: CASSEGTGPYNYGYTF.

This sequence joins TRBV30 and TRBJ1-5; TRBD1 matches at 8 bases. The germline CDR1 and CDR2 sequences are GTSNPN and SVGIG (reference sequence). V trimming: 4 bases; J trimming: 5 bases; junction bases outside the gene matches: 7. The CDR3 is 14 residues long. CDR3 nucleotide sequence: TGTGCCTGGAACCTCGGACAGGGAGATCAGCCCCAGCATTTT. It is translated as CAWNLGQGDQPQHF.